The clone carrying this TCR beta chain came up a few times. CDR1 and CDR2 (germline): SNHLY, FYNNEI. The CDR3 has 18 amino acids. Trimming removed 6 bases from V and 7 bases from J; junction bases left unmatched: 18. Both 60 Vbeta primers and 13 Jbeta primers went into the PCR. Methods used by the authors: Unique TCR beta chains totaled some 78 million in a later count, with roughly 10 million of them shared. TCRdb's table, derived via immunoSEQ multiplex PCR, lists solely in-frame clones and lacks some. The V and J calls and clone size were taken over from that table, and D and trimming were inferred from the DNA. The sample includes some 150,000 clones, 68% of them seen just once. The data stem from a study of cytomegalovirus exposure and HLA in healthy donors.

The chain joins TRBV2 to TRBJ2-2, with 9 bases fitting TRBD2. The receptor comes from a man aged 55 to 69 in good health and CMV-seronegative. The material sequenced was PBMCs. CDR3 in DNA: TGTGCCAGCAGCTCCCTCCCACCGGGACTAGCCCCGGTCGGGGAGCTGTTTTTT. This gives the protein CASSSLPPGLAPVGELFF.